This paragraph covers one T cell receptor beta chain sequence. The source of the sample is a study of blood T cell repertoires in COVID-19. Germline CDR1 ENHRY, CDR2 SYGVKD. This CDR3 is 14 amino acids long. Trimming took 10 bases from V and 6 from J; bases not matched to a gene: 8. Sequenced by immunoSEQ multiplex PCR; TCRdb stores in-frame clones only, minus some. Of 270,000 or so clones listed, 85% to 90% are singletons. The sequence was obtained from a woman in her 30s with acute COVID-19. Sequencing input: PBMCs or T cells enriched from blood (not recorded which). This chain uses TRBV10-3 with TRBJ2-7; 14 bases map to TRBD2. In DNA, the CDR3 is TGTGCCACCGGGGGACTAGCGGGAGTGAGCGAGCAGTACTTC. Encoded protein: CATGGLAGVSEQYF.